The rows below give T cell receptor beta chains drawn from one sample of a study of Ad26.COV2.S vaccination and SARS-CoV-2 variants. Some clones are missing from TCRdb's copy, which holds only in-frame ones; the method was immunoSEQ multiplex PCR. Seen here are 440,000 or so clones, approximately 90% observed once, and the top ten hold around 1.8%. Material: peripheral blood, obtained in a trial of Ad26.COV2.S vaccine versus placebo. All receptors derive from a person aged 18 to 59 who received the Ad26.COV2.S COVID-19 vaccine or a placebo. Both conserved end residues are part of each CDR3. D genes are given only for firm matches. Only some rows state a clone size, as once, few, many or a class for expanded clones.

DNA: TGTGCCAGCAGTTACTCGATACAGAAGAACACTGAAGCTTTCTTT; CDR3: CASSYSIQKNTEAFF; size: -; V: TRBV6-5; D: -; J: TRBJ1-1
DNA: TGTGCCACCAGCCAGACAGGCTTGAACACTGAAGCTTTCTTT; CDR3: CATSQTGLNTEAFF; size: -; V: TRBV24-1; D: -; J: TRBJ1-1
DNA: TGTGCCAGCAGCTTGGGGGACAGCAACACTGAAGCTTTCTTT; CDR3: CASSLGDSNTEAFF; size: -; V: TRBV5-4; D: TRBD1; J: TRBJ1-1
DNA: TGCGCCAGCAGCTTGTCAGGGGCTCGCGAGCAGTACTTC; CDR3: CASSLSGAREQYF; size: -; V: TRBV5-1; D: -; J: TRBJ2-7
DNA: TGTGCCAGCAGTGAGATGACAGGGGGCGGTACTGAAGCTTTCTTT; CDR3: CASSEMTGGGTEAFF; size: -; V: TRBV6-1; D: TRBD1; J: TRBJ1-1
DNA: TGTGCCAGCAGTTTATGGGGTACCTATAATTCACCCCTCCACTTT; CDR3: CASSLWGTYNSPLHF; size: -; V: TRBV27; D: -; J: TRBJ1-6
DNA: TGTGCCAGCAGCCAAGGACGGCACTCTGGAAACACCATATATTTT; CDR3: CASSQGRHSGNTIYF; size: -; V: TRBV3-1/TRBV3-2; D: -; J: TRBJ1-3
DNA: TGTGCCAGCAGTCCTATACCCTTCGCGCGCGAAGAGACCCAGTACTTC; CDR3: CASSPIPFAREETQYF; size: -; V: TRBV27; D: -; J: TRBJ2-5
DNA: TGCGCCAGCAGCTTGATGGGTGGTGACGCGGGCCAAGAGACCCAGTACTTC; CDR3: CASSLMGGDAGQETQYF; size: -; V: TRBV5-1; D: -; J: TRBJ2-5
DNA: TGTGCCAGCAGTTTACAGGGACTAGCGGGGTCCTACGAGCAGTACTTC; CDR3: CASSLQGLAGSYEQYF; size: once; V: TRBV27; D: TRBD2; J: TRBJ2-7
DNA: TGTGCCAGCAGTCGGACTAGCGGGGGGCCTCAAGAGACCCAGTACTTC; CDR3: CASSRTSGGPQETQYF; size: -; V: TRBV6-2/TRBV6-3; D: TRBD2; J: TRBJ2-5
DNA: TGCGCCAGCAGCCAGGGGGCGCGCGGCAATCAGCCCCAGCATTTT; CDR3: CASSQGARGNQPQHF; size: few; V: TRBV4-1; D: -; J: TRBJ1-5
DNA: TGTGCCAGCAGCGTAGATATGACAGGGGGTACCGGGGAGCTGTTTTTT; CDR3: CASSVDMTGGTGELFF; size: -; V: TRBV9; D: TRBD1; J: TRBJ2-2
DNA: TGTGCCAGCAGTTACTCCGGGACACCTGTTGGGGAGCAGTTCTTC; CDR3: CASSYSGTPVGEQFF; size: -; V: TRBV6-5; D: -; J: TRBJ2-1
DNA: TGTGCCAGCACCCAAAGCTCTGGGGCCAACGTCCTGACTTTC; CDR3: CASTQSSGANVLTF; size: once; V: TRBV28; D: -; J: TRBJ2-6
DNA: TGTGCCAGCAGCTCCCGGGTAGGGACCGGGGCTTTCTTT; CDR3: CASSSRVGTGAFF; size: -; V: TRBV7-2; D: -; J: TRBJ1-1
DNA: TGCGCCAGCAGCCAAGATCGCTATCCGGGGGAGGCGAGCAATCAGCCCCAGCATTTT; CDR3: CASSQDRYPGEASNQPQHF; size: -; V: TRBV4-3; D: -; J: TRBJ1-5
DNA: TGCGCCAGCAGTGAAAGGAGTCCTGTTGAAGCTTTCTTT; CDR3: CASSERSPVEAFF; size: -; V: TRBV10-2; D: -; J: TRBJ1-1
DNA: TGTGCCAGCAGCCGCGGGACAGAGGATGGCTACACCTTC; CDR3: CASSRGTEDGYTF; size: -; V: TRBV7-9; D: TRBD1; J: TRBJ1-2
DNA: TGTGCCAGCAGTAGAAGGACAGGGAGTTACGAGCAGTACTTC; CDR3: CASSRRTGSYEQYF; size: -; V: TRBV2; D: TRBD1; J: TRBJ2-7